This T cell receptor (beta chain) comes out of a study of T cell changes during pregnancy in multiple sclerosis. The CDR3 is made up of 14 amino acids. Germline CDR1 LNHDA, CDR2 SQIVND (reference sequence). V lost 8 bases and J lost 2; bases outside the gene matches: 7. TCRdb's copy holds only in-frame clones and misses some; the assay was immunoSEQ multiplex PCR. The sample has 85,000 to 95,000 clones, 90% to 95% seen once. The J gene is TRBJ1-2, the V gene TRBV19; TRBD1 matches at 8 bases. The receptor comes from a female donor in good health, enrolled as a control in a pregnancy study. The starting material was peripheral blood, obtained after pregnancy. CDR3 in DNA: TGTGCCAGTTCGCCACAGGGGGAGAACTATGGCTACACCTTC. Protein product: CASSPQGENYGYTF.